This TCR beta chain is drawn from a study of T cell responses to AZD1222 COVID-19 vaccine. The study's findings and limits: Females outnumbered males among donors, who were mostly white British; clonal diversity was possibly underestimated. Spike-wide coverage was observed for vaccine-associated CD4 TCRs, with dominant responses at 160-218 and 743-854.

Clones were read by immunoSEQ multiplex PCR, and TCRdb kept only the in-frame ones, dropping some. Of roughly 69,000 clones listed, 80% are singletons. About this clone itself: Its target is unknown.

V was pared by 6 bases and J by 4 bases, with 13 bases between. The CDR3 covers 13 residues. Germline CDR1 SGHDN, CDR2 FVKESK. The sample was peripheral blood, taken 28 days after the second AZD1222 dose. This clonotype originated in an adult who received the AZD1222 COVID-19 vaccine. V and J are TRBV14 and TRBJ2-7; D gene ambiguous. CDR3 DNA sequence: TGTGCCAGCAGTGGGGATCTTCTTTACGAGCAGTACTTC. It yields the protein CASSGDLLYEQYF.